The source of this TCR beta chain is a study of STAT5B mutations in CD4+ large granular lymphocyte leukemia. Buffy coats from healthy blood donors served as controls. Regarding the study as a whole: Compared with healthy controls (2/35), patient top clones favored TRBV06 (8/27).

Generated by immunoSEQ multiplex PCR, the TCRdb table keeps only in-frame clones and is missing some. The sample lists roughly 34,000 clones; 76% were seen once. This CDR3 comprises 15 residues. Germline V lookup: CDR1 SQVTM, CDR2 ANQGSEA. Trimming cost V 6 bases and J 0 bases, with 14 bases left between them. Notes on this clone: Its antigen is unidentified.

The chain uses TRBV29-1 and TRBJ1-4; D unresolved. The sequencing input was CD4+ T cells from blood buffy coats. This TCR came from a human donor in good health. For the CDR3, the DNA is TGCAGCGTCACCCGCCGGACCACAACTAATGAAAAACTGTTTTTT. Translated: CSVTRRTTTNEKLFF.